This TCR beta chain was recorded in a study of blood T cell repertoires in COVID-19. Whole-study context: Sources were T cells, B-cell-depleted T cells, or PBMCs; the material itself was cDNA or gDNA.

In the original analysis: Amplification from reference gene primers served as the basis for estimated nucleated cell counts. Profiled with immunoSEQ multiplex PCR; TCRdb holds only in-frame clones, not every one. The V and J calls and the clone size are those of that table, but D and trimming were determined from the DNA. The profile shows some 54,000 clones, under 85% of them singletons. The V end was cut by 4 bases, the J end by 8 bases, with 15 bases between. This CDR3 spans 14 amino acids. Germline V lookup: CDR1 MGHRA, CDR2 YSYEKL. This clonotype was sampled from a man between 65 and 85 years old with active COVID-19. The sequencing sample was made of peripheral blood. The chain links TRBV4-1 to TRBJ1-5, with D perhaps TRBD1 (5 bases). CDR3 in amino acids: CASSRGVSGEPQHF. CDR3 DNA sequence: TGCGCCAGCAGCCGTGGGGTTTCGGGGGAGCCCCAGCATTTT.